These 20 T cell receptor beta chains were sequenced from one sample in a study of cytomegalovirus exposure and HLA in healthy donors. The PCR had 60 Vbeta and 13 Jbeta primers. TCRdb's table, derived via immunoSEQ multiplex PCR, lists solely in-frame clones and lacks some. The sample lists about 120,000 clones; 75% to 85% were seen once. Sequencing was performed on PBMCs. These receptors were collected from a man aged 25-45 years in good health and CMV-seronegative.

The chain has TRBV11-3 and TRBJ2-2; 10 bases agree with TRBD2. The CDR3 consists of 15 residues. Germline values: CDR1 SGHNT, CDR2 YENEEA. V was pared by 2 bases and J by 7 bases, with 4 bases of the junction left unmatched. The CDR3 protein is CASSLWTSGVGELFF. Written as DNA, the CDR3 is TGTGCCAGCAGCTTATGGACTAGCGGTGTCGGGGAGCTGTTTTTT.

The chain carries TRBV5-1 and TRBJ1-4; no clear D gene. The CDR3 totals 15 residues. V shed 4 bases and J shed 0 bases, with 10 bases lying between them. Germline values: CDR1 SGHRS, CDR2 YFSETQ. Here the CDR3 reads CASSLGGTTNEKLFF. In nucleotides, the CDR3 is TGCGCCAGCAGCCTGGGAGGTACAACTAATGAAAAACTGTTTTTT.

The rearrangement joins TRBV27 to TRBJ2-7; TRBD2 agrees at 7 bases. Germline CDR1 MNHEY, CDR2 SMNVEV (reference sequence). V lost 4 bases, J lost 0 bases, and 6 bases stayed unmatched. There are 15 residues in the CDR3. For the CDR3, the DNA is TGTGCCAGCAGTTGGGGCGGGAGTCCCTCCTACGAGCAGTACTTC. Translated: CASSWGGSPSYEQYF.

This chain's CDR3 is CASSLALAGEATQYF. The CDR3 bases are TGCGCCAGCAGCTTGGCCCTAGCGGGAGAGGCGACCCAGTACTTC. V is TRBV5-1 and J is TRBJ2-5; the match to TRBD2 covers 10 bases. Per the germline V gene, CDR1 is SGHRS and CDR2 is YFSETQ. CDR3 length: 15 amino acids. Losses at the gene ends were 0 bases for V and 7 bases for J; bases not matched to a gene: 6.

The chain links TRBV18 to TRBJ2-1; D is unresolved. The CDR3 has 14 residues. The germline V gene has CDR1 KGHSH and CDR2 LQKENI. V lost 3 bases to trimming and J lost 7 bases, with 13 bases between them. The CDR3 is CASSPRPRSNEQFF. CDR3 in DNA: TGTGCCAGCTCACCCAGGCCCAGGTCAAATGAGCAGTTCTTC.

As to this clone: At one end the junction does not follow the germline gene, possibly because of a read error. This sequence joins TRBV28 and TRBJ2-7; D perhaps matches TRBD1 (5 bases). The CDR3 sequence is 12 residues long. Germline assignment: CDR1 MDHEN and CDR2 SYDVKM. In DNA form, the CDR3 reads TGTGCCAGCAGTTTACAGGGTCGTAGCCGGAACTTC. Translating it yields CASSLQGRSRNF.

The chain recombines TRBV5-1 with TRBJ1-2, with D maybe TRBD1 (5 bases). This CDR3 comprises 15 residues. CDR1 and CDR2 from the germline V gene are SGHRS and YFSETQ. V lost 3 bases and J 8 bases, leaving 20 bases between the germline ends. The CDR3 sequence: CASSSFRQAGDGYTF. CDR3 coding DNA: TGCGCCAGCAGCTCCTTCCGGCAGGCGGGGGACGGCTACACCTTC.

The CDR3: CASSEGVSLLWEQYF. The CDR3, as DNA: TGTGCCAGCTCTGAGGGGGTTTCCCTCCTCTGGGAGCAGTACTTC. The chain links TRBV18 to TRBJ2-7; D is possibly TRBD1 (6 bases). Trimming took 6 bases from V and 7 from J, leaving 22 bases between them. CDR3 size: 15 residues. From germline, CDR1 is KGHSH and CDR2 LQKENI.

The genes are TRBV27 and TRBJ1-1, with 9 bases identical to TRBD1. The CDR3 consists of 15 residues. Germline CDR1 reads MNHEY; CDR2 reads SMNVEV (reference sequence). Germline trimming cut 7 bases from V and 1 base from J; bases unmatched to any gene: 7. CDR3 in DNA: TGTGCCAGCATTGGGACAGGGACAGAGAACACTGAAGCTTTCTTT. It yields the protein CASIGTGTENTEAFF.

As regards this clone: A much more abundant neighbour one base away suggests this may be a read error. The chain couples TRBV28 to TRBJ2-3; D unclear. V lost 8 bases to trimming and J lost 0 bases, with 3 bases between them. Per germline, CDR1 MDHEN and CDR2 SYDVKM. This CDR3 region has 11 residues. The CDR3 DNA reads TGTGCCAGCTCTAGCACAGATACGCAGTATTTT. This codes for CASSSTDTQYF.

The rearrangement links TRBV7-6 to TRBJ2-1; 8 bases agree with TRBD1. CDR3 length: 15 residues. J was trimmed by 4 bases and V by 5 bases; bases with no gene match: 7. Germline V gives CDR1 SGHVS, CDR2 FNYEAQ. CDR3 sequence (DNA): TGTGCCAGCAGCCCATCGGACAGGGTATACAATGAGCAGTTCTTC. Translated, it gives CASSPSDRVYNEQFF.

This CDR3 reads CASSQGQNNSPLHF. CDR3 DNA sequence: TGTGCCAGCTCACAGGGACAGAATAATTCACCCCTCCACTTT. This sequence joins TRBV18 and TRBJ1-6, with 7 bases that match TRBD1. The CDR3 spans 14 residues. J gave up 5 bases and V 4 bases, and 2 bases lay outside the gene matches. Germline CDR1 is KGHSH and CDR2 is LQKENI. Complete variable domain (other parts from reference TRBV18 and TRBJ1-6): NAGVMQNPRHLVRRRGQEARLRCSPMKGHSHVYWYRQLPEEGLKFMVYLQKENIIDESGMPKERFSAEFPKEGPSILRIQQVVRGDSAAYFCASSQGQNNSPLHFGNGTRLTVT.

This clone occurred once. The chain links TRBV5-1 to TRBJ2-4; 11 bases map to TRBD1. Germline lookup yields CDR1 SGHRS and CDR2 YFSETQ. V was pared by 4 bases and J by 14 bases, with 20 bases of the junction left unmatched. CDR3 length: 17 residues. The chain's CDR3 is CASSRDEVGTGGTFKYF. CDR3 nucleotides: TGCGCCAGCAGCCGCGATGAAGTCGGGACAGGGGGTACATTCAAGTACTTC.

The chain employs TRBV27 and TRBJ1-1, with a possible D match to TRBD1 (6 bases). The V gene lost 3 bases and the J gene lost 0 bases, with 17 bases spanning the gap. CDR1 and CDR2 from the germline V gene are MNHEY and SMNVEV (reference sequence). This CDR3 is built from 17 residues. The CDR3 region has the DNA TGTGCCAGCAGTTTTAGGTCGGTTGGGGGCATGAACACTGAAGCTTTCTTT. Protein product: CASSFRSVGGMNTEAFF.

This clone was counted a single time. The V and J genes are TRBV28 and TRBJ1-4, with 8 bases matching TRBD1. From germline, CDR1 is MDHEN and CDR2 SYDVKM. The CDR3 extends over 16 amino acids. Trimming took 5 bases from V and 3 from J; bases not matched to a gene: 8. CDR3 region: CASSPTGGRSNEKLFF. For the CDR3, the DNA is TGTGCCAGCAGTCCCACAGGGGGTAGATCTAATGAAAAACTGTTTTTT.

This clone has a handful of counts. This chain joins TRBV6-5 and TRBJ1-4, with 11 bases that match TRBD1. Trimming at V came to 5 bases and at J to 7 bases, leaving 6 bases not matched to a gene. This CDR3 comprises 15 residues. CDR1 is MNHEY and CDR2 is SVGAGI in the germline V gene. The CDR3 loop is CASSRGQGALEKLFF. Here the CDR3 DNA reads TGTGCCAGCAGTCGCGGACAGGGGGCGCTTGAAAAACTGTTTTTT.

The genes are TRBV10-3 and TRBJ2-2; TRBD2 aligns across 9 bases. The J segment lost 5 bases and the V segment lost 0 bases, leaving 4 bases of the junction unmatched. The CDR3 totals 16 residues. Per germline, CDR1 ENHRY and CDR2 SYGVKD. The CDR3 loop reads CAISESGLAGTGELFF. CDR3 nucleotide sequence: TGTGCCATCAGTGAGTCGGGGCTAGCGGGAACCGGGGAGCTGTTTTTT.

The sample holds a few counts of this clone. Here the CDR3 reads CASTGAEETQYF. CDR3 bases: TGTGCCAGCACTGGAGCTGAAGAGACCCAGTACTTC. The rearrangement uses TRBV6-5 and TRBJ2-5; D not certain. CDR3 length equals 12 residues. V lost 7 bases to trimming and J lost 3 bases, with 9 bases between them. Germline V lookup: CDR1 MNHEY, CDR2 SVGAGI.

The chain links TRBV20-1 to TRBJ1-2; D is ambiguous. There are 10 residues in the CDR3. V lost 7 bases to trimming and J lost 12 bases, with 15 bases between them. CDR1 is DFQATT, CDR2 SNEGSKA, per germline (reference sequence). Here the CDR3 reads CSVRRNVHTF. CDR3 DNA sequence: TGCAGTGTCCGCAGGAACGTACACACCTTC.

The CDR3 DNA reads as TGTGCCAGCAGTGAATTAAGGAGGGAAAAACTGTTTTTT. Protein sequence: CASSELRREKLFF. The rearrangement uses TRBV2 and TRBJ1-4; D not resolved. V was pared by 2 bases and J by 8 bases, with 9 bases between. Germline V lookup: CDR1 SNHLY, CDR2 FYNNEI. The CDR3 has 13 amino acids. Combining the CDR3 with reference TRBV2 and TRBJ1-4 gives the whole variable domain EPEVTQTPSHQVTQMGQEVILRCVPISNHLYFYWYRQILGQKVEFLVSFYNNEISEKSEIFDDQFSVERPDGSNFTLKIRSTKLEDSAMYFCASSELRREKLFFGSGTQLSVL.